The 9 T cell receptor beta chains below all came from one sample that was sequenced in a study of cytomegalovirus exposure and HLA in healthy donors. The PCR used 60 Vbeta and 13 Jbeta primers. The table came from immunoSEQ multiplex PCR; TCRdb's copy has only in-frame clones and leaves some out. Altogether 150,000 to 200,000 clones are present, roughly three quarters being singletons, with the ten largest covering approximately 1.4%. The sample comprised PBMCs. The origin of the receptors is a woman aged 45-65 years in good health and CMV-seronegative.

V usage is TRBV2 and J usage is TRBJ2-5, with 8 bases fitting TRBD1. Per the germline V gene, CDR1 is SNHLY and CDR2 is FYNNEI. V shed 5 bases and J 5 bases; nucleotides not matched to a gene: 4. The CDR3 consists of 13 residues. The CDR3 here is CASSLNRGETQYF. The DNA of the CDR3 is TGTGCCAGCAGTTTGAACAGGGGGGAGACCCAGTACTTC.

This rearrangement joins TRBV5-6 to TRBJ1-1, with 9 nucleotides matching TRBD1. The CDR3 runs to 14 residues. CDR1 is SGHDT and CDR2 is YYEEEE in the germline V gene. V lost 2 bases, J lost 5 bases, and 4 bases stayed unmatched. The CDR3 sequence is CASSLPGQGTEAFF. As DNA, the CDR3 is TGTGCCAGCAGCTTACCGGGACAGGGAACTGAAGCTTTCTTT.

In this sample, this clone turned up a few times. The CDR3 protein is CASSSTGENQPQHF. Here the CDR3 DNA reads TGTGCCAGCAGCTCGACAGGGGAAAATCAGCCCCAGCATTTT. This chain joins TRBV6-6 and TRBJ1-5; TRBD1 aligns across 8 bases. Germline V lookup: CDR1 MNHNY, CDR2 SVGAGI (reference sequence). The CDR3 is 14 amino acids. The ends lost 6 bases at V and 4 bases at J; junction bases unmatched: 5.

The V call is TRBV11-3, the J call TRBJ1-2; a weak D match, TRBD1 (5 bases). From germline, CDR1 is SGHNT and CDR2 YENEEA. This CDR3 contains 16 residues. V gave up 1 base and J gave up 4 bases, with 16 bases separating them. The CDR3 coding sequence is TGTGCCAGCAGCTTAGGAAGGCAGGCAGGGCTCTATGGCTACACCTTC. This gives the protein CASSLGRQAGLYGYTF.

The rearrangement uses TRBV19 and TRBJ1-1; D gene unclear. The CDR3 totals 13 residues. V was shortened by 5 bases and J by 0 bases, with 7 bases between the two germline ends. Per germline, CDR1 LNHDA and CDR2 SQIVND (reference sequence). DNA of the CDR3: TGTGCCAGTAGTGGCAGGATGAACACTGAAGCTTTCTTT. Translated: CASSGRMNTEAFF.

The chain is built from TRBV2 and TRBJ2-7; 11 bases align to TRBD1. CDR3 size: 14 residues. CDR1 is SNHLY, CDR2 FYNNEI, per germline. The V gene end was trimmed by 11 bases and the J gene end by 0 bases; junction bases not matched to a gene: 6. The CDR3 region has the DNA TGTGCCCTTAGGACAGGGGGCAGCTCCTACGAGCAGTACTTC. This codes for CALRTGGSSYEQYF.

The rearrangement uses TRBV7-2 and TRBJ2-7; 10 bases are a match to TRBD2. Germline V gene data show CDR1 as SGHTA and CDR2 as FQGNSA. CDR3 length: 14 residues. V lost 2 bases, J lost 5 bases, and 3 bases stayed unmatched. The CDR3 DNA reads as TGTGCCAGCAGCTTAACTAGCGGGGTGGACGAGCAGTACTTC. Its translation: CASSLTSGVDEQYF.

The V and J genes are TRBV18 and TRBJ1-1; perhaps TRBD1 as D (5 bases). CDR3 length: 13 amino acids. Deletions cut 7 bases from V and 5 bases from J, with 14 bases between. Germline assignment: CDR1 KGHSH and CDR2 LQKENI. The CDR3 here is CASFRGRETEAFF. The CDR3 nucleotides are TGTGCCAGCTTTCGGGGGAGGGAGACTGAAGCTTTCTTT.

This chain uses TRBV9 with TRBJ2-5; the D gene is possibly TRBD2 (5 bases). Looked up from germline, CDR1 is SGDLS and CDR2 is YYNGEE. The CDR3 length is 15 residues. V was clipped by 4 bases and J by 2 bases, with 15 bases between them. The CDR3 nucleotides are TGTGCCAGCAGCCCGCCAGGACTCATTCAAGAGACCCAGTACTTC. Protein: CASSPPGLIQETQYF.